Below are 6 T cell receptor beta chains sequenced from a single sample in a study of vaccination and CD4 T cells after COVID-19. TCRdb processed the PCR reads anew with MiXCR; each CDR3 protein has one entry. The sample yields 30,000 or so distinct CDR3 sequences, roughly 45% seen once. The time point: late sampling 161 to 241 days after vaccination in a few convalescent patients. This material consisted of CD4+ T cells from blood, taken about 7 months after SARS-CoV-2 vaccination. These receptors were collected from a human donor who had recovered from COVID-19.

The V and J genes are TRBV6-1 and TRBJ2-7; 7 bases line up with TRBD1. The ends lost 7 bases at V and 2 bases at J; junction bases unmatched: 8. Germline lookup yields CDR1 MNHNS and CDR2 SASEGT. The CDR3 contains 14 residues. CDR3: CASILRGTAYEQYF. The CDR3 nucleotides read TGTGCCAGCATTCTTAGGGGGACAGCCTACGAGCAGTACTTC.

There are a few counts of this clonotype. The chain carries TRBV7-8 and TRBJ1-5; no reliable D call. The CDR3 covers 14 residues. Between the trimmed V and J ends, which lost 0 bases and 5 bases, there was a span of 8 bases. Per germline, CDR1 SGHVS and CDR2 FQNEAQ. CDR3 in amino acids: CASSLALVDQPQHF. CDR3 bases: TGTGCCAGCAGCTTAGCGCTGGTCGATCAGCCCCAGCATTTT.

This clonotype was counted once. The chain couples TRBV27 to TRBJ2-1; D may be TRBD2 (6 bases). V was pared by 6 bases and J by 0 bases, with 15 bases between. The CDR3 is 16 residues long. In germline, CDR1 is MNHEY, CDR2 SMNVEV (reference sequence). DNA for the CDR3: TGTGCCAGCAGCCCCGTAAGGAGGGCCTCCTACAATGAGCAGTTCTTC. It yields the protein CASSPVRRASYNEQFF.

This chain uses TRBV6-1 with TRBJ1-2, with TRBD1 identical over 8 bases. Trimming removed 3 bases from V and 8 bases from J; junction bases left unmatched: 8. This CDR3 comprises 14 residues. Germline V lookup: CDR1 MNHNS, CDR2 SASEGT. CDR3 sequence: CASSDVDRARGYTF. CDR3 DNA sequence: TGTGCCAGCAGTGACGTGGACAGGGCGAGGGGCTACACCTTC.

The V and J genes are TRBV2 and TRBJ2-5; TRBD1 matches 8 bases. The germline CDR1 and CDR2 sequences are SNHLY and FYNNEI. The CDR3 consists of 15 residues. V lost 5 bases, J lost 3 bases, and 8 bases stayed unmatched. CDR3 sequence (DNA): TGTGCCAGCAGTTTCGGGACAGGCGGTGAAGAGACCCAGTACTTC. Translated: CASSFGTGGEETQYF. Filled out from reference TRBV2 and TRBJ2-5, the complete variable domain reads EPEVTQTPSHQVTQMGQEVILRCVPISNHLYFYWYRQILGQKVEFLVSFYNNEISEKSEIFDDQFSVERPDGSNFTLKIRSTKLEDSAMYFCASSFGTGGEETQYFGPGTRLLVL.

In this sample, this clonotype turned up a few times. CDR3 bases: TGTGCCAGCATCTTTAGGGGGCGGAATCAGCCCCAGCATTTT. Translating it yields CASIFRGRNQPQHF. The chain combines TRBV5-8 with TRBJ1-5; 7 nucleotides agree with TRBD1. V dropped 6 bases and J dropped 4; count of bases not matched to a gene: 7. Germline CDR1 is SGHTS and CDR2 is YDEGEE. The CDR3 is made up of 14 amino acids.